A single sample is the source of the 5 T cell receptor beta chains below, sequenced in a study of T cell clones after liver transplantation. Profiling relied on immunoSEQ multiplex PCR, and the TCRdb table lists in-frame clones only, not all of them. The sample yields about 75,000 clones, under 90% seen once. The input for sequencing was CD4+ T cells from blood, taken less than 50 months after liver transplant. The receptors derive from a human patient who received a liver transplant. Some T cells here may be from the graft donor.

The V call is TRBV9, the J call TRBJ2-3, with D perhaps being TRBD1 or TRBD2 (6 bases each). V was shortened by 4 bases and J by 0 bases, with 12 bases between the two germline ends. The CDR3 runs 15 residues. The germline V gene encodes CDR1 SGDLS and CDR2 YYNGEE. CDR3 in DNA: TGTGCCAGCAGCAGGGGGGCAACGAGCACAGATACGCAGTATTTT. It translates to CASSRGATSTDTQYF.

The chain recombines TRBV19 with TRBJ2-3, with D perhaps assigned TRBD1 or TRBD2 (6 bases each). Trimming left V 5 bases short and J 6 bases short, with 27 bases between. The CDR3 consists of 18 residues. Germline lookup yields CDR1 LNHDA and CDR2 SQIVND (reference sequence). DNA for the CDR3: TGTGCCAGTAGTCCGATTCAGTCAATCGGGGGCCTTGGTGATACGCAGTATTTT. As protein: CASSPIQSIGGLGDTQYF.

This rearrangement joins TRBV29-1 to TRBJ2-5; TRBD1 matches at 8 bases. This CDR3 contains 13 residues. Germline lookup yields CDR1 SQVTM and CDR2 ANQGSEA. The junction had 8 bases not matched to a gene; V was cut back by 7 bases and J by 4 bases. CDR3 in amino acids: CSAGWTGRETQYF. The CDR3 region has the DNA TGCAGCGCCGGATGGACAGGGCGAGAGACCCAGTACTTC.

J is TRBJ1-5 and V is TRBV7-2; TRBD1 is a possible D gene (5 bases). V was clipped by 9 bases and J by 7 bases, with 16 bases between them. The CDR3 covers 13 residues. CDR1 SGHTA and CDR2 FQGNSA come from the germline V gene. CDR3 residues: CASSSRVLQPQHF. For the CDR3, the DNA is TGTGCCAGTAGTAGCAGGGTTTTACAGCCCCAGCATTTT.

The genes are TRBV5-4 and TRBJ2-7; TRBD2 is a possible D gene (6 bases). In germline, CDR1 is SGHNT, CDR2 YYREEE (reference sequence). The CDR3 totals 14 residues. Trimming took 0 bases from V and 2 from J, leaving 9 bases between them. The CDR3 region is CASSLATGAYEQYF. CDR3 nucleotide sequence: TGTGCCAGCAGCTTGGCCACGGGGGCCTACGAGCAGTACTTC.